This is a list of T cell receptor beta chains from one sample in a study of vaccination and CD4 T cells after COVID-19. TCRdb called the PCR reads again in MiXCR, with one record for every CDR3 protein. The table has approximately 15,000 distinct CDR3 sequences, approximately 59% seen once. These receptors are not linked to any known antigen. This specimen was CD4+ T cells from blood, cultured in vitro, taken after SARS-CoV-2 vaccination. These receptors were obtained from a human donor who had recovered from COVID-19. The CDR3 runs from the conserved cysteine through the conserved F or W. Fields, in order: D gene, J gene, V gene, clone size, CDR3 DNA, CDR3 protein. A D gene is named only where the DNA matches it firmly. Size is stated for part of the rows, as once, few or many counts, or as a class when the clone is expanded.

D: -
J: TRBJ1-1
V: TRBV6-5
size: -
DNA: TGTGCCAGCAGTTACTCGATGGGGGGCGCGGCTTTCTTT
CDR3: CASSYSMGGAAFF

D: -
J: TRBJ1-5
V: TRBV12-3/TRBV12-4
size: few
DNA: TGTGCCAGTAGTCCGGGGGGCAATCAGCCCCAGCATTTT
CDR3: CASSPGGNQPQHF

D: TRBD2
J: TRBJ2-7
V: TRBV11-2
size: -
DNA: TGTGCCACCGAGCGGGAGCCACTATCATTCCAGTACTTC
CDR3: CATEREPLSFQYF

D: -
J: TRBJ1-5
V: TRBV20-1
size: few
DNA: TGCAGTGCTAGAGATACGGGGATAGCAAATCAGCCCCAGCATTTT
CDR3: CSARDTGIANQPQHF

D: -
J: TRBJ1-2
V: TRBV2
size: few
DNA: TGTGCCAGCAGTGCGGACACCCTAAAAGACTATGGCTACACCTTC
CDR3: CASSADTLKDYGYTF

D: TRBD2
J: TRBJ2-3
V: TRBV20-1
size: -
DNA: TGCAGTGCTTACCAGACTAGCGGGAGTATTACAGATACGCAGTATTTT
CDR3: CSAYQTSGSITDTQYF

D: -
J: TRBJ1-2
V: TRBV30
size: -
DNA: TGTGCCTGGAGTGTCGCAGCCATCGATGGCTACACCTTC
CDR3: CAWSVAAIDGYTF

D: TRBD1
J: TRBJ2-1
V: TRBV3-1
size: -
DNA: TGTGCCAGCAGCCAAGATCCGGGACAGGGTGGAAATGAGCAGTTCTTC
CDR3: CASSQDPGQGGNEQFF

D: -
J: TRBJ2-5
V: TRBV7-2
size: -
DNA: TGTGCCAGCAGCTTATGGGGCAGTACACATGGTCAGGAGACCCAGTACTTC
CDR3: CASSLWGSTHGQETQYF

D: -
J: TRBJ1-2
V: TRBV7-8
size: -
DNA: TGTGCCAGCAGCTTAGAAGCGGGGGACTATGGCTACACCTTC
CDR3: CASSLEAGDYGYTF

D: -
J: TRBJ1-1
V: TRBV11-1
size: few
DNA: TGTGCCAGCAGCTTAGGGCCTGGGGAAGCTTTCTTT
CDR3: CASSLGPGEAFF

D: -
J: TRBJ1-1
V: TRBV5-4
size: few
DNA: TGTGCCAGCAGCCCGGGACAGAACACTGAAGCTTTCTTT
CDR3: CASSPGQNTEAFF

D: -
J: TRBJ1-1
V: TRBV19
size: -
DNA: TGTGCCAGTAGTAACCAGGGCGGCACTGAAGCTTTCTTT
CDR3: CASSNQGGTEAFF

D: TRBD1
J: TRBJ1-5
V: TRBV11-1
size: -
DNA: TGTGCCAGCAGCTCACGACAGGGCTCGGGTAGCAATCAGCCCCAGCATTTT
CDR3: CASSSRQGSGSNQPQHF

D: -
J: TRBJ1-2
V: TRBV14
size: -
DNA: TGTGCCAGCAGCCAAGCGACGGGCAACTATGGCTACACCTTC
CDR3: CASSQATGNYGYTF

D: TRBD2
J: TRBJ2-5
V: TRBV20-1
size: -
DNA: TGCAGTGCGGGTTTAGCGGGGGGTAAAGAGACCCAGTACTTC
CDR3: CSAGLAGGKETQYF

D: -
J: TRBJ2-2
V: TRBV10-1
size: -
DNA: TGCGCCAGCAGTGACCGTTTCGGGGAGCTGTTTTTT
CDR3: CASSDRFGELFF

D: -
J: TRBJ1-2
V: TRBV5-3
size: -
DNA: TGTGCCAGCAGCTTGGGGCAGGGCTTCGGCTATGGCTACACCTTC
CDR3: CASSLGQGFGYGYTF

D: -
J: TRBJ1-1
V: TRBV23-1
size: -
DNA: TGCGCCAGCCCGCTAGGGACAATTGCTGAAGCTTTCTTT
CDR3: CASPLGTIAEAFF

D: TRBD1
J: TRBJ1-6
V: TRBV12-3/TRBV12-4
size: -
DNA: TGTGCCAGCAGGGGGACAGGGTCTAATTCACCCCTCCACTTT
CDR3: CASRGTGSNSPLHF

D: -
J: TRBJ2-1
V: TRBV6-5
size: -
DNA: TGTGCCAGCAGTTACTGGGCTGGAAGTGGGGAGCAGTTCTTC
CDR3: CASSYWAGSGEQFF

D: -
J: TRBJ2-7
V: TRBV7-6
size: -
DNA: TGTGCCAGCAGCTTAGATAGCGGTGTCCCCTACGAGCAGTACTTC
CDR3: CASSLDSGVPYEQYF